This T cell receptor beta chain came from a study of blood T cell repertoires in COVID-19. Turning to the study itself: Samples representing acute and convalescent COVID-19 were sourced from the United States, Italy and Spain. Nucleic acid was either cDNA or gDNA, and it came from T cells, B-cell-depleted T cells, or PBMCs.

There are 14 residues in the CDR3. Germline lookup yields CDR1 SNHLY and CDR2 FYNNEI. The ends were cut back, 1 base at V and 2 bases at J, with 7 bases in the middle. Original handling: Reference gene primer amplification yielded estimated nucleated cell counts. Generated by immunoSEQ multiplex PCR, the TCRdb table keeps only in-frame clones and is missing some. V and J calls and clone size are copied from that table; D and trimming were computed from the DNA. The sample consists of over 200,000 clones, around 90% of them appearing once. The clonotype originates from a woman aged 25 to 39 with acute or convalescent COVID-19. The chain joins TRBV2 to TRBJ2-3, with D hard to call. The specimen sequenced was peripheral blood. DNA for the CDR3: TGTGCCAGCAGTGAAGTTCACTCCACAGATACGCAGTATTTT. This sequence encodes CASSEVHSTDTQYF.